These 28 T cell receptor beta chains were all obtained from the same sample, sequenced in a study of cytomegalovirus exposure and HLA in healthy donors. The PCR used 60 Vbeta and 13 Jbeta primers. Sequencing used immunoSEQ multiplex PCR; TCRdb keeps in-frame clones, though not all of them. This table has some 180,000 clones, roughly 80% appearing once. Sequenced: PBMCs. These receptor sequences come from a female donor in good health and CMV-seronegative.

CDR3 in amino acids: CASSSITGVNYGYTF. CDR3 nucleotide sequence: TGTGCCAGCAGTTCCATTACAGGGGTCAACTATGGCTACACCTTC. The chain has TRBV27 and TRBJ1-2; 7 nucleotides line up with TRBD1. The CDR3 is made up of 15 amino acids. CDR1 is MNHEY, CDR2 SMNVEV, per germline (reference sequence). Trimming at V came to 4 bases and at J to 2 bases, leaving 7 bases not matched to a gene.

This clone was counted once. This CDR3 is CASSQEPGSSYNEQFF. The CDR3 DNA reads TGCGCCAGCAGCCAAGAGCCTGGGAGCTCCTACAATGAGCAGTTCTTC. The chain joins TRBV4-3 to TRBJ2-1, with D perhaps TRBD2 (5 bases). CDR1 and CDR2 (germline): LGHNA, YSLEER. The V end was cut by 0 bases, the J end by 0 bases, with 9 bases between. The CDR3 sequence is 16 residues long.

The chain uses TRBV30 and TRBJ2-7, with 7 bases that match TRBD2. CDR1 is GTSNPN, CDR2 SVGIG, per germline (reference sequence). The junction had 4 bases not matched to a gene; V was cut back by 1 base and J by 4 bases. There are 13 residues in the CDR3. The CDR3 coding sequence is TGTGCCTGGAGTGGGGGACTACCATACGAGCAGTACTTC. It specifies CAWSGGLPYEQYF.

This clone was recorded only once. The rearrangement joins TRBV7-9 to TRBJ1-1; D ambiguous. The germline gives CDR1 SEHNR, CDR2 FQNEAQ (reference sequence). Trimming shortened V by 3 bases and J by 7 bases, and 9 bases separated the two germline ends. CDR3 length equals 12 residues. The CDR3: CASSFPGNEAFF. The CDR3 DNA follows: TGTGCCAGCAGCTTTCCAGGCAATGAAGCTTTCTTT.

This clone occurred once. The V and J genes are TRBV11-2 and TRBJ2-2; 10 positions agree with TRBD2. The V gene's germline CDR1 is SGHAT and CDR2 FQNNGV. CDR3 length: 16 amino acids. V lost 2 bases and J lost 4; bases outside the gene matches: 4. This CDR3 is CASSLRVAGGTGELFF. In DNA, the CDR3 is TGTGCCAGCAGCTTAAGAGTAGCGGGGGGCACCGGGGAGCTGTTTTTT.

The chain joins TRBV2 to TRBJ1-1; 7 positions agree with TRBD1. Looked up from germline, CDR1 is SNHLY and CDR2 is FYNNEI. The V segment lost 6 bases and the J segment 8 bases; nucleotides outside the gene matches: 6. This CDR3 is built from 12 residues. The DNA for the CDR3 is TGTGCCAGCAGATATACAGGGGACGAAGCTTTCTTT. Translated: CASRYTGDEAFF.

The V and J genes are TRBV7-8 and TRBJ2-7; TRBD2 is a possible D gene (5 bases). Germline assignment: CDR1 SGHVS and CDR2 FQNEAQ. The ends were cut back, 5 bases at V and 2 bases at J, with 10 bases in the middle. The CDR3 totals 13 residues. The CDR3 DNA reads as TGTGCCAGCAGCCCCACGGGGACCTACGAGCAGTACTTC. Its protein product is CASSPTGTYEQYF.

The chain employs TRBV11-2 and TRBJ2-1; D is unclear. V was clipped by 2 bases and J by 0 bases, with 5 bases between them. The germline V gene encodes CDR1 SGHAT and CDR2 FQNNGV. The CDR3 length is 14 residues. The CDR3 DNA follows: TGTGCCAGCAGCTTATCCAGCTCCTACAATGAGCAGTTCTTC. This sequence encodes CASSLSSSYNEQFF. Full variable domain (missing parts from reference TRBV11-2 and TRBJ2-1): EAGVAQSPRYKIIEKRQSVAFWCNPISGHATLYWYQQILGQGPKLLIQFQNNGVVDDSQLPKDRFSAERLKGVDSTLKIQPAKLEDSAVYLCASSLSSSYNEQFFGPGTRLTVL.

This clone was seen only a few times. This chain joins TRBV19 and TRBJ2-7; 9 nucleotides agree with TRBD2. The CDR3 has 13 amino acids. Germline trimming cut 3 bases from V and 4 bases from J; bases unmatched to any gene: 1. The germline gives CDR1 LNHDA, CDR2 SQIVND (reference sequence). Here the CDR3 DNA reads TGTGCCAGTAGTATTACTAGCGGGTACGAGCAGTACTTC. This encodes CASSITSGYEQYF.

The chain recombines TRBV7-2 with TRBJ2-7; D is ambiguous. This CDR3 has 14 amino acids. The V gene's germline CDR1 is SGHTA and CDR2 FQGNSA. V was pared by 5 bases and J by 3 bases, with 14 bases between. DNA for the CDR3: TGTGCCAGCAGCCCTAGTCTTCTCCTCTACGAGCAGTACTTC. Its translation is CASSPSLLLYEQYF.

The chain employs TRBV27 and TRBJ2-2, with D possibly TRBD1 on 5 matching bases. Germline CDR1 is MNHEY and CDR2 is SMNVEV (reference sequence). The CDR3 runs 15 residues. V was clipped by 2 bases and J by 1 base, with 8 bases between them. The CDR3 sequence: CASSLRGRNTGELFF. CDR3 coding DNA: TGTGCCAGCAGTTTAAGGGGTAGGAACACCGGGGAGCTGTTTTTT.

This clone was seen a handful of times. J is TRBJ2-7 and V is TRBV27; TRBD2 aligns across 11 bases. V was clipped by 6 bases and J by 4 bases; unmatched bases: 8. Looked up from germline, CDR1 is MNHEY and CDR2 is SMNVEV (reference sequence). This CDR3 comprises 15 residues. Here the CDR3 DNA reads TGTGCCAGCAGCCGACACCTAGCGGGAGGTTACGAGCAGTACTTC. Protein product: CASSRHLAGGYEQYF.

The V call is TRBV5-4, the J call TRBJ2-4, with a weak D call TRBD2 (7 bases). The CDR3 contains 15 residues. V was pared by 4 bases and J by 6 bases, with 17 bases between. From germline, CDR1 is SGHNT and CDR2 YYREEE (reference sequence). In DNA form, the CDR3 reads TGTGCCAGCAGCCCAGGGGCGGGAGATGCAAACATTCAGTACTTC. Amino acid sequence: CASSPGAGDANIQYF.

The chain joins TRBV5-5 to TRBJ1-1; a weak D match, TRBD1 (5 bases). The CDR3 covers 16 residues. V was trimmed by 2 bases and J by 0 bases, leaving 14 bases between them. Germline V gene lookup returns CDR1 SGHKS and CDR2 YYEKEE (reference sequence). In nucleotides, the CDR3 is TGTGCCAGCAGCTTACCCAGGGTGACAATGAACACTGAAGCTTTCTTT. Translated, it gives CASSLPRVTMNTEAFF.

This clone was seen only once. The rearrangement links TRBV6-5 to TRBJ1-2; 7 bases are shared with TRBD1. The CDR3 extends over 13 amino acids. Germline loops: CDR1 MNHEY, CDR2 SVGAGI. Unmatched junction bases numbered 4, after V lost 5 bases and J lost 4 bases. The CDR3 sequence: CASSRTGPYGYTF. CDR3 coding DNA: TGTGCCAGCAGTCGGACAGGTCCCTATGGCTACACCTTC.

The chain is built from TRBV7-6 and TRBJ1-2; D gene uncertain. This CDR3 has 16 residues. Trimming pared 4 bases from V and 4 bases from J, leaving 19 bases between. In germline, CDR1 is SGHVS, CDR2 FNYEAQ. CDR3 sequence: CASSSLGLRSGYGYTF. The DNA for the CDR3 is TGTGCCAGCAGCTCATTGGGCCTCCGGAGCGGCTATGGCTACACCTTC.

V usage is TRBV29-1 and J usage is TRBJ2-3, with 7 bases lining up with TRBD2. Trimming removed 3 bases from V and 2 bases from J; junction bases left unmatched: 11. This CDR3 is 16 amino acids long. Germline V gene data show CDR1 as SQVTM and CDR2 as ANQGSEA. Here the CDR3 DNA reads TGCAGCGTTGACGGACTAGGTGGCACCTACACAGATACGCAGTATTTT. It is translated as CSVDGLGGTYTDTQYF.

A word on this clone: The junction does not match germline at one end; this may be a read error. The rearrangement links TRBV9 to TRBJ1-5; D unresolved. The germline gives CDR1 SGDLS, CDR2 YYNGEE. This CDR3 has 16 amino acids. The CDR3 is CASSVFTYGSNRPQHF. CDR3 DNA: TGTGCCAGCAGCGTTTTTACGTATGGTAGCAATCGGCCCCAGCATTTT.

The gene calls are TRBV5-1 and TRBJ1-3; 9 bases line up with TRBD1. The trim removed 2 bases at V and 8 bases at J, leaving 8 bases unmatched. From germline, CDR1 is SGHRS and CDR2 YFSETQ. The CDR3 is 15 residues long. The CDR3 nucleotides are TGCGCCAGCAGCTTACGGGACAGGGTCTTAGACACCATATATTTT. Encoded protein: CASSLRDRVLDTIYF.

This clone was counted once. This chain uses TRBV28 with TRBJ1-2; no clear D gene. The CDR3 has 14 residues. From germline, CDR1 is MDHEN and CDR2 SYDVKM. The ends were cut back, 7 bases at V and 3 bases at J, with 15 bases in the middle. CDR3 region: CASTRRRSYYGYTF. The CDR3 DNA follows: TGTGCCAGCACCCGTCGACGGAGCTACTATGGCTACACCTTC.

V gene TRBV7-8 combines with J gene TRBJ2-5; 9 bases agree with TRBD1. The V gene's germline CDR1 is SGHVS and CDR2 FQNEAQ. This CDR3 is built from 14 residues. V shed 2 bases and J 5 bases; nucleotides not matched to a gene: 3. CDR3 DNA: TGTGCCAGCAGCTTATCGGGGACAGGGGAGACCCAGTACTTC. It translates to CASSLSGTGETQYF.

J is TRBJ2-5 and V is TRBV12-5, with TRBD1 matching 11 bases. Trimming took 1 base from V and 5 from J; bases not matched to a gene: 6. The CDR3 totals 16 residues. The germline V gene has CDR1 LGHNT and CDR2 FRNRAP. The CDR3 nucleotides are TGTGCTAGTGGTTTGGCCCGGACAGGGGGCTGGGAGACCCAGTACTTC. Amino acid sequence: CASGLARTGGWETQYF.

This chain links TRBV28 with TRBJ1-1, with D possibly being TRBD1 (5 bases). Germline V lookup: CDR1 MDHEN, CDR2 SYDVKM. This CDR3 has 12 residues. Trimming took off 6 bases at V and 6 bases at J, with 11 bases between the two ends. The chain's CDR3 is CASRGGDPEAFF. As DNA, the CDR3 is TGTGCCAGCAGGGGGGGGGACCCTGAAGCTTTCTTT.

This sequence joins TRBV6-1 and TRBJ2-2, with TRBD2 matching over 8 bases. Germline V gene sequence: CDR1 MNHNS, CDR2 SASEGT. Trimming took 6 bases from V and 3 from J; bases not matched to a gene: 3. This CDR3 comprises 14 residues. The CDR3 is CASRGTSDTGELFF. In nucleotides, the CDR3 is TGTGCCAGCAGGGGGACTAGTGACACCGGGGAGCTGTTTTTT.

A single count supports this clone. The chain uses TRBV6-6 and TRBJ2-2, with 10 bases that match TRBD1. Germline assignment: CDR1 MNHNY and CDR2 SVGAGI (reference sequence). Trimming removed 4 bases from V and 6 bases from J; junction bases left unmatched: 2. The CDR3 covers 14 residues. The CDR3 loop reads CASSWDRGAGELFF. In DNA form, the CDR3 reads TGTGCCAGCAGTTGGGACAGGGGCGCCGGGGAGCTGTTTTTT.

The rearrangement uses TRBV4-2 and TRBJ2-5; D gene ambiguous. Germline-derived CDR1 and CDR2 are LGHNA and YNFKEQ. There are 14 residues in the CDR3. V was clipped by 4 bases and J by 3 bases, with 12 bases between them. CDR3: CASSLIAVEETQYF. CDR3 nucleotides: TGTGCCAGCAGCCTAATCGCGGTAGAAGAGACCCAGTACTTC.

Concerning this clone itself: The same CDR3 is also encoded by other DNA sequences in this sample. The rearrangement links TRBV12-5 to TRBJ2-1; D might be TRBD1 (5 bases). V was pared by 4 bases and J by 0 bases, with 10 bases between. The germline CDR1 and CDR2 sequences are LGHNT and FRNRAP. The CDR3 contains 15 residues. CDR3 sequence: CASGSGQSSYNEQFF. The CDR3 DNA is TGTGCTAGTGGTTCAGGGCAAAGCTCCTACAATGAGCAGTTCTTC.

This sequence joins TRBV7-2 and TRBJ1-1; D possibly corresponds to TRBD1 (6 bases). This CDR3 comprises 13 residues. Trimming stripped 3 bases from V and 7 bases from J, with 12 bases between. Germline V gene sequence: CDR1 SGHTA, CDR2 FQGNSA. The CDR3 is CASSFTTGLEAFF. The CDR3 nucleotides read TGTGCCAGCAGCTTCACGACAGGACTTGAAGCTTTCTTT.